The 9 T cell receptor beta chains below all came from one sample that was sequenced in a study of T-cell memory formation after mild COVID-19. TCRdb independently ran MiXCR on the 5' RACE reads; one entry per CDR3 protein. Here the sample spans 360,000 or so distinct CDR3 sequences, 25% to 30% being singletons. Sequencing used PBMCs or a T cell subset sorted from them (not recorded which). The source is an adult woman who had mild COVID-19 (a few samples of this study predate the infection). Cell type and time point are not known.

The table lists this clonotype with a count of one. The V call is TRBV7-8, the J call TRBJ2-5; 9 bases agree with TRBD1. Germline V gene lookup returns CDR1 SGHVS and CDR2 FQNEAQ. The CDR3 runs 16 residues. Trimming took 3 bases from V and 2 from J; bases not matched to a gene: 7. CDR3 sequence reads: CASSLRDRGFQETQYF. In nucleotides, the CDR3 is TGTGCCAGCAGCTTGAGAGACAGGGGGTTTCAAGAGACCCAGTACTTC.

CDR3 coding DNA: TGCAGTGCTAGACTCCAGAGCTCCTACGAGCAGTACTTC. It codes for CSARLQSSYEQYF. The chain is built from TRBV20-1 and TRBJ2-7, with unresolved D. The CDR3 covers 13 residues. Germline V gives CDR1 DFQATT, CDR2 SNEGSKA (reference sequence). V was trimmed by 2 bases and J by 0 bases, leaving 8 bases between them.

This clonotype came up a few times. The DNA for the CDR3 is TGTGCCAGCAGCTCCAAGACTAGCCAGACAGATACGCAGTATTTT. Encoded protein: CASSSKTSQTDTQYF. This chain uses TRBV7-9 with TRBJ2-3; 7 nucleotides agree with TRBD2. The germline CDR1 and CDR2 sequences are SEHNR and FQNEAQ (reference sequence). After removal of 4 bases from V and 3 bases from J, the junction contained 7 bases not matched to a gene. The CDR3 covers 15 residues.

The chain uses TRBV5-1 and TRBJ2-1, with D perhaps being TRBD1 or TRBD2 (5 bases each). The CDR3 has 18 amino acids. Germline CDR1 is SGHRS and CDR2 is YFSETQ. Deletions cut 0 bases from V and 0 bases from J, with 16 bases between. In nucleotides, the CDR3 is TGCGCCAGCAGCTTGGCCGGGGCAGGGACCAGCTCCTACAATGAGCAGTTCTTC. This encodes CASSLAGAGTSSYNEQFF.

The rearrangement joins TRBV20-1 to TRBJ2-7; 9 nucleotides agree with TRBD2. The CDR3 totals 17 residues. Germline loops: CDR1 DFQATT, CDR2 SNEGSKA (reference sequence). V trimming: 0 bases; J trimming: 7 bases; junction bases outside the gene matches: 16. The CDR3 sequence is CSARDEWRGGLGWEQYF. For the CDR3, the DNA is TGCAGTGCTAGAGATGAGTGGCGGGGGGGCCTAGGATGGGAGCAGTACTTC.

This clonotype has a handful of counts. The V gene is TRBV7-2, the J gene TRBJ2-1, with 8 bases lining up with TRBD2. Germline V gives CDR1 SGHTA, CDR2 FQGNSA. The CDR3 covers 14 residues. The V and J ends lost 3 bases and 7 bases, in that order; junction bases with no gene match: 5. The CDR3 bases are TGTGCCAGCAGCTTTGGGGGCGGGAGGAATGAGCAGTTCTTC. Translation gives CASSFGGGRNEQFF. Full variable domain (rest looked up from reference TRBV7-2 and TRBJ2-1): GAGVSQSPSNKVTEKGKDVELRCDPISGHTALYWYRQSLGQGLEFLIYFQGNSAPDKSGLPSDRFSAERTGGSVSTLTIQRTQQEDSAVYLCASSFGGGRNEQFFGPGTRLTVL.

V usage is TRBV7-2 and J usage is TRBJ2-3; D possibly corresponds to TRBD2 (5 bases). Germline assignment: CDR1 SGHTA and CDR2 FQGNSA. Trimming pared 2 bases from V and 5 bases from J, leaving 11 bases between. This CDR3 region has 14 residues. CDR3 region: CASSLMSGVDTQYF. For the CDR3, the DNA is TGTGCCAGCAGCTTAATGAGCGGCGTAGATACGCAGTATTTT. Supplemented by reference TRBV7-2 and TRBJ2-3, the full variable domain reads GAGVSQSPSNKVTEKGKDVELRCDPISGHTALYWYRQSLGQGLEFLIYFQGNSAPDKSGLPSDRFSAERTGGSVSTLTIQRTQQEDSAVYLCASSLMSGVDTQYFGPGTRLTVL.

The chain is built from TRBV27 and TRBJ2-7, with 9 bases aligning to TRBD1. The germline CDR1 and CDR2 sequences are MNHEY and SMNVEV (reference sequence). The CDR3 has 14 amino acids. V lost 5 bases and J lost 4; bases outside the gene matches: 6. CDR3 region: CASSPGQGDYEQYF. The DNA for the CDR3 is TGTGCCAGCAGTCCGGGACAGGGAGATTACGAGCAGTACTTC.

CDR3 loop: CASSVGRDRKLDYGYTF. CDR3 in DNA: TGTGCCAGCAGCGTTGGTCGGGACAGGAAACTAGACTATGGCTACACCTTC. This chain joins TRBV9 and TRBJ1-2; TRBD1 agrees at 8 bases. The germline V gene encodes CDR1 SGDLS and CDR2 YYNGEE. The V and J ends lost 2 bases and 3 bases, in that order; junction bases with no gene match: 12. The CDR3 sequence is 17 residues long.